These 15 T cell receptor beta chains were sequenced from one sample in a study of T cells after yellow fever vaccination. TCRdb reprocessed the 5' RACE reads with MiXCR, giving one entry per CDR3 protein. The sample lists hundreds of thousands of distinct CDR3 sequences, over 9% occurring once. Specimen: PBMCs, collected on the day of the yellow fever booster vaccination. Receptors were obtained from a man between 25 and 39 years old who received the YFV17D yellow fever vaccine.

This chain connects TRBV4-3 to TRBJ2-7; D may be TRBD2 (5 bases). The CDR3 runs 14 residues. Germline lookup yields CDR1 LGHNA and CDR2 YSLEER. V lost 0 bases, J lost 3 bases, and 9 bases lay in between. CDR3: CASSQDRGDYEQYF. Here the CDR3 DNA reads TGCGCCAGCAGCCAAGACCGGGGAGACTACGAGCAGTACTTC.

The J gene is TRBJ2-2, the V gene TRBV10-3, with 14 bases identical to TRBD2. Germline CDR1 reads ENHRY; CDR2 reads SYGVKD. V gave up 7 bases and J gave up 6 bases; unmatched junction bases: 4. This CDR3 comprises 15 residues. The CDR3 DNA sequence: TGTGCCATCAAAGGACTAGCGGGAGGTTCCGGGGAGCTGTTTTTT. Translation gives CAIKGLAGGSGELFF.

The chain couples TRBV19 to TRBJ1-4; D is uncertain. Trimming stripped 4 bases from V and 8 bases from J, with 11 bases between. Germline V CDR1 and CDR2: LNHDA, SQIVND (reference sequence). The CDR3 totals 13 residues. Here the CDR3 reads CASSSREREKLFF. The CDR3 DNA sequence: TGTGCCAGTAGTAGCCGGGAGAGAGAAAAACTGTTTTTT.

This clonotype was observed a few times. The CDR3, as DNA: TGTGCCAGCAGTGCGGCGACAGGCGAAGGCGACGAGCAGTACTTC. This translates into CASSAATGEGDEQYF. This chain connects TRBV6-1 to TRBJ2-7, with a possible D match to TRBD1 (6 bases). Trimming took off 4 bases at V and 5 bases at J, with 18 bases between the two ends. Germline CDR1 is MNHNS and CDR2 is SASEGT. The CDR3 is 15 amino acids.

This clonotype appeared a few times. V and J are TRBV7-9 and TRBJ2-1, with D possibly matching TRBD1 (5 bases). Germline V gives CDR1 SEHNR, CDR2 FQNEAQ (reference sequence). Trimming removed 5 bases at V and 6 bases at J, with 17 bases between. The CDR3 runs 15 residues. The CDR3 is CASSPTGPGVNEQFF. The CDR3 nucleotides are TGTGCCAGCAGCCCCACAGGCCCTGGGGTCAATGAGCAGTTCTTC.

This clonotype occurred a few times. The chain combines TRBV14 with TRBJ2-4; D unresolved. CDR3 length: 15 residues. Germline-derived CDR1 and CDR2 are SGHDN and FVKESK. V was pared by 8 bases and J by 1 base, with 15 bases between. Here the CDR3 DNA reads TGTGCCAGCCACACTACCCTGAGGGCCAAAAACATTCAGTACTTC. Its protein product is CASHTTLRAKNIQYF.

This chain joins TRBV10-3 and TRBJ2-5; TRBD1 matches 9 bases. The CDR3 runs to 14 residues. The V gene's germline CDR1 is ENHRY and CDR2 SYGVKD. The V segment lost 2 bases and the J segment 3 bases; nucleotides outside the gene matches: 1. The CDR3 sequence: CAISERTGEETQYF. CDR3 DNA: TGTGCCATCAGTGAGAGGACAGGGGAAGAGACCCAGTACTTC.

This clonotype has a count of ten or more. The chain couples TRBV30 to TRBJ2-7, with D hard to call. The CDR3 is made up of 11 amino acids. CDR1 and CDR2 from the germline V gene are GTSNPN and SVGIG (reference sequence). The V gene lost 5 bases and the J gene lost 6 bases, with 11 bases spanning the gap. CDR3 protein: CAWGSRLEQYF. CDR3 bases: TGTGCCTGGGGGTCCCGACTCGAGCAGTACTTC. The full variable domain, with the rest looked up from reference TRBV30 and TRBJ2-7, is SQTIHQWPATLVQPVGSPLSLECTVEGTSNPNLYWYRQAAGRGLQLLFYSVGIGQISSEVPQNLSASRPQDRQFILSSKKLLLSDSGFYLCAWGSRLEQYFGPGTRLTVT.

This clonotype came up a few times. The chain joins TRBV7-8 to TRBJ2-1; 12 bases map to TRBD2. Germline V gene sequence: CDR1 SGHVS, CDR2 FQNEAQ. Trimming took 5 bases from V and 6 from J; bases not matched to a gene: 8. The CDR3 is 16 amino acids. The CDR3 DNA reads TGTGCCAGCAGCCGGGTCGAACTAGCGGGAGGCAATGAGCAGTTCTTC. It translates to CASSRVELAGGNEQFF.

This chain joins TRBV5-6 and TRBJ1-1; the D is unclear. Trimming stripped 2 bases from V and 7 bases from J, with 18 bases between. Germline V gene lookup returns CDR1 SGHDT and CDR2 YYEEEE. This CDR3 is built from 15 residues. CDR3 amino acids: CASSFRPGRIVEAFF. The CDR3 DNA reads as TGTGCCAGCAGCTTCCGACCCGGACGGATAGTTGAAGCTTTCTTT.

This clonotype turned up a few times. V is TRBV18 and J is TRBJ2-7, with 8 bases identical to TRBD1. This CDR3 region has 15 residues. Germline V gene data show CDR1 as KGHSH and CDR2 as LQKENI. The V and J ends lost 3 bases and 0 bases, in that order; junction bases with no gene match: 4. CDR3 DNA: TGTGCCAGCTCACCGGGGGACAGGAGCTCCTACGAGCAGTACTTC. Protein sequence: CASSPGDRSSYEQYF.

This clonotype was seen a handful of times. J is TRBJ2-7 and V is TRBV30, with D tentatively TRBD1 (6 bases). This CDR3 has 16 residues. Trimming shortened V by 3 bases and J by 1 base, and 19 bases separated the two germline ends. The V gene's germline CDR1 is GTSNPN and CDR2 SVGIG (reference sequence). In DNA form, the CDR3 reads TGTGCCTGGAGCAAAGTGACAGGCCGCCTATCCTACGAGCAGTACTTC. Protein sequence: CAWSKVTGRLSYEQYF.

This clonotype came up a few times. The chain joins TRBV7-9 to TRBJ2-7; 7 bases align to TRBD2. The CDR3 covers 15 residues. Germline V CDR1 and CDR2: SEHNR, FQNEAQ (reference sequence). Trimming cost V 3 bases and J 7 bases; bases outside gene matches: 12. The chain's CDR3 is CASSLGGLLAVEQYF. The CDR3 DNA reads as TGTGCCAGCAGCTTGGGGGGTCTGCTAGCGGTAGAGCAGTACTTC.

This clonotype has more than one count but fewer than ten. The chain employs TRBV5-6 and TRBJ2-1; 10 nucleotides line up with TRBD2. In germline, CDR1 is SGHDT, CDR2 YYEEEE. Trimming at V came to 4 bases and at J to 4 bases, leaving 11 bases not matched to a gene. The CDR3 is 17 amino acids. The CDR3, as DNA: TGTGCCAGCAGCCGTAAGGCCCCGGGACTAGCGTACAATGAGCAGTTCTTC. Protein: CASSRKAPGLAYNEQFF.

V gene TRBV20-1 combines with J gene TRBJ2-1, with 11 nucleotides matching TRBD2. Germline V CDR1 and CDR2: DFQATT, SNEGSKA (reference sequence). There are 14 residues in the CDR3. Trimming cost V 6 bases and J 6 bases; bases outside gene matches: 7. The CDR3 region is CSAWGLAEVNEQFF. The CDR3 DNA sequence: TGCAGTGCCTGGGGACTAGCGGAAGTCAATGAGCAGTTCTTC.